The T cell receptor (beta chain) described here comes from a study of chronic HIV infection and antiretroviral therapy (dated by TCRdb to between 2015 and 2017). Reading from cysteine to phenylalanine, the CDR3 counts 15 amino acids. The entry retains the CDR3 DNA only, 45 bases that are in frame from base 1. In the germline V gene, CDR1 corresponds to MDHEN and CDR2 to SYDVKM. The germline V end is reduced by 4 bases and the J end by 4 bases; junction bases left unmatched: 6. Libraries were made using 5' RACE. Sequenced on an Illumina MiSeq. TCRdb ran its own pipeline on the public reads, namely fastp trimming at Q25 and MiXCR clone calling, and kept in-frame beta chains. Each CDR3 protein appears once, grouped with its most common genes and DNA. The sample yields roughly 39,000 distinct CDR3 sequences; roughly 8% were counted once. The top ten hold around 3% of the sample. The table lists this clonotype with a few counts. Its antigen is not yet known. Per-base quality was not reported, and no clone a single base away is much larger than it.

The clonotype originates from an adult who had HIV and had not received antiretroviral therapy, or was an uninfected healthy control (not recorded which). The source material was peripheral blood. The V and J genes are TRBV28 and TRBJ1-4; a stretch of 7 junction bases matches TRBD1. Here the CDR3 is given as CASSSPGQYNEKLFF. The DNA sequence is TGTGCCAGCAGTTCGCCGGGACAGTATAATGAAAAACTGTTTTTT. Joined to the reference TRBV28 and TRBJ1-4 proteins, this CDR3 gives the full variable domain: DVKVTQSSRYLVKRTGEKVFLECVQDMDHENMFWYRQDPGLGLRLIYFSYDVKMKEKGDIPEGYSVSREKKERFSLILESASTNQTSMYLCASSSPGQYNEKLFFGSGTQLSVL.